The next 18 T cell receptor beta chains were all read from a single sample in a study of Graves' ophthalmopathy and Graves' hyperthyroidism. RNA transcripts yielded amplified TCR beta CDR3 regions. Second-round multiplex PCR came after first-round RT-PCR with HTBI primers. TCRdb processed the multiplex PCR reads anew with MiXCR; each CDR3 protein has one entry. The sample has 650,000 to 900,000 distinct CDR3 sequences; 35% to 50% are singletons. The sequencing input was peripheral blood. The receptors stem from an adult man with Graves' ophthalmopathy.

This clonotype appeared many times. This CDR3 reads CASRRREDRNTEAFF. The CDR3 coding sequence is TGTGCCAGTAGGCGTCGCGAGGATAGGAACACTGAAGCTTTCTTT. The chain uses TRBV19 and TRBJ1-1; D uncertain. The CDR3 length is 15 residues. Germline V CDR1 and CDR2: LNHDA, SQIVND (reference sequence). V lost 6 bases, J lost 1 base, and 15 bases lay in between.

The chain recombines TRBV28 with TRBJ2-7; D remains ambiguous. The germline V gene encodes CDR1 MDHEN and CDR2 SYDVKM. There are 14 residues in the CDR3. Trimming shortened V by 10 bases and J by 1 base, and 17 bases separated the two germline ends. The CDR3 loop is CATTTGRRSYEQYF. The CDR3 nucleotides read TGTGCCACAACCACGGGCAGGCGATCCTACGAGCAGTACTTC.

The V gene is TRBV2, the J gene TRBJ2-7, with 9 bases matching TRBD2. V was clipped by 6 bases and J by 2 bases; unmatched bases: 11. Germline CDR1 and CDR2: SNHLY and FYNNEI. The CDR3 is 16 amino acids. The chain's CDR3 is CASSKRQLAGTYEQYF. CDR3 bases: TGTGCCAGCAGCAAACGACAACTAGCGGGTACCTACGAGCAGTACTTC.

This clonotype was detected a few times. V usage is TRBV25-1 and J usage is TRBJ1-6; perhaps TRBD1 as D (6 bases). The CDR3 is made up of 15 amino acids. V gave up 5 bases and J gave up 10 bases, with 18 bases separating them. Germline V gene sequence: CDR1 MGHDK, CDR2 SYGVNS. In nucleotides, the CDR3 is TGTGCCAGCAGTTACTCGACAGGCCCAGGGTCACCCCTCCACTTT. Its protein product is CASSYSTGPGSPLHF.

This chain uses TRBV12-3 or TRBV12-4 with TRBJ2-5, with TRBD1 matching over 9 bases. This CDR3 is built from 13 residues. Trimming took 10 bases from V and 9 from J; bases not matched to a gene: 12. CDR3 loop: CAIGDRDDQPQYF. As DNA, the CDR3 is TGTGCCATCGGGGACAGGGATGATCAGCCCCAGTACTTC.

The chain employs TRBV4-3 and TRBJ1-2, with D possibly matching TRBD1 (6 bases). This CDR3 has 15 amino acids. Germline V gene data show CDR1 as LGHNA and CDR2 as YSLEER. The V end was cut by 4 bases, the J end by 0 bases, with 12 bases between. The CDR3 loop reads CASSPRQEANYGYTF. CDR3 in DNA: TGCGCCAGCAGCCCTCGACAGGAGGCTAACTATGGCTACACCTTC.

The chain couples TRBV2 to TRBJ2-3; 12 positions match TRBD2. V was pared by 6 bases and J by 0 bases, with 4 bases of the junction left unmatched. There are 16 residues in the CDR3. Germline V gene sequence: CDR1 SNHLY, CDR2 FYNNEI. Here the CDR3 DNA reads TGTGCCAGCAGAGACGGGACTAGCGGGAGCACAGATACGCAGTATTTT. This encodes CASRDGTSGSTDTQYF.

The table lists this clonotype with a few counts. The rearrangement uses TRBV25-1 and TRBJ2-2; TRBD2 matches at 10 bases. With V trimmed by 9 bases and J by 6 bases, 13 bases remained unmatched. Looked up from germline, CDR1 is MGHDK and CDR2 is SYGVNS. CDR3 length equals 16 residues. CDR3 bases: TGTGCCAGTAGTATTTTTAGCGGGAGGATGGCCGGGGAGCTGTTTTTT. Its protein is CASSIFSGRMAGELFF.

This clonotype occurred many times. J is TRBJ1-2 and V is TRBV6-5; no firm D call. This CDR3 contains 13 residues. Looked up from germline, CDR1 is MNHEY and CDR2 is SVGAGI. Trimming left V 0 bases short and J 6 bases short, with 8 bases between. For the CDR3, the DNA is TGTGCCAGCAGTTACTCGATAAGAAATGGCTACACCTTC. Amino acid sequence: CASSYSIRNGYTF.

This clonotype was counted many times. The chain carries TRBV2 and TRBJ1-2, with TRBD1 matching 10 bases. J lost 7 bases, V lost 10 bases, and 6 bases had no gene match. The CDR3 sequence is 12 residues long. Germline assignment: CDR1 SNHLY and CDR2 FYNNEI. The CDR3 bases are TGTGCCACCGGGACAGGGGCTCGTGGCTACACCTTC. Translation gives CATGTGARGYTF.

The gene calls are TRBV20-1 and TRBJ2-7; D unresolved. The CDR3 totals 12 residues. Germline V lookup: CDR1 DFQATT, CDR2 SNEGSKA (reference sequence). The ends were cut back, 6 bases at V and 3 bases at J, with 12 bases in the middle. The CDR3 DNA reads TGCAGTGCCAGCCTGGGCCTCTACGAGCAGTACTTC. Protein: CSASLGLYEQYF.

The CDR3 protein is CASKRFTGELFF. The CDR3 nucleotides read TGTGCCAGCAAGCGATTCACCGGGGAGCTGTTTTTT. The chain joins TRBV7-9 to TRBJ2-2; D is unclear. The CDR3 totals 12 residues. V lost 7 bases, J lost 4 bases, and 7 bases lay in between. Germline CDR1 reads SEHNR; CDR2 reads FQNEAQ (reference sequence).

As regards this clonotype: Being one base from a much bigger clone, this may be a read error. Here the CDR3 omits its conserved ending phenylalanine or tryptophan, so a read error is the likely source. CDR3 sequence: CASSLQGPNTEAFL. As DNA, the CDR3 is TGTGCCAGCAGTCTGCAGGGACCGAACACTGAAGCTTTCCTT. The chain joins TRBV7-2 to TRBJ1-1; TRBD1 is a possible D gene (5 bases). The V end lost 6 bases, the J end lost 1 base, and 12 bases lay between the germline ends. Germline values: CDR1 SGHTA, CDR2 FQGNSA. This CDR3 is built from 14 residues.

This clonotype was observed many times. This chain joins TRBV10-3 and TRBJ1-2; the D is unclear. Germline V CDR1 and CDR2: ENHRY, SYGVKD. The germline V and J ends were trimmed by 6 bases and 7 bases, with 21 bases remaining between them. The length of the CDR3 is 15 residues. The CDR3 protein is CAIREDDKRYSGYTF. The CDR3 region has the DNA TGTGCCATCAGGGAGGATGACAAGCGATATTCTGGCTACACCTTC.

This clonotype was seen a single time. The DNA of the CDR3 is TGTGCCTCGGAGAGCGGGAGGGCCATACCGATCCAGGAGACCCAGTACTTC. Translated: CASESGRAIPIQETQYF. The chain recombines TRBV25-1 with TRBJ2-5; 10 nucleotides line up with TRBD2. Unmatched junction bases numbered 20, after V lost 11 bases and J lost 5 bases. Germline lookup yields CDR1 MGHDK and CDR2 SYGVNS. This CDR3 is built from 17 residues.

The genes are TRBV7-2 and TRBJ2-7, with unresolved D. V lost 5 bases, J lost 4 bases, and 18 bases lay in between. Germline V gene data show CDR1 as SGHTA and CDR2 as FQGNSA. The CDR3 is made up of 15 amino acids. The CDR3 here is CASSPSDGPGYEQYF. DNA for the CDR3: TGTGCCAGCAGCCCATCCGACGGCCCCGGATACGAGCAGTACTTC.

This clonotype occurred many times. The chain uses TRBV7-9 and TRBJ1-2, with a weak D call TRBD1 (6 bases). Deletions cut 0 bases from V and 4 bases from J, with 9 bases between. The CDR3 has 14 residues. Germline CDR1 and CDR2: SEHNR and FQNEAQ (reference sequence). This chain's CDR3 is CASSLANRAYGYTF. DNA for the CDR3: TGTGCCAGCAGCTTAGCGAACAGGGCCTATGGCTACACCTTC.

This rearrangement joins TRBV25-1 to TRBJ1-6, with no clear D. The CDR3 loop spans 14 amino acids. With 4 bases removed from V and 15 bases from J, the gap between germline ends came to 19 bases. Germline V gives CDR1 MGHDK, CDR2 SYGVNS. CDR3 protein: CASSADIYNLLLHF. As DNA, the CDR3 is TGTGCCAGCAGTGCTGACATTTATAATTTACTCCTCCACTTT.